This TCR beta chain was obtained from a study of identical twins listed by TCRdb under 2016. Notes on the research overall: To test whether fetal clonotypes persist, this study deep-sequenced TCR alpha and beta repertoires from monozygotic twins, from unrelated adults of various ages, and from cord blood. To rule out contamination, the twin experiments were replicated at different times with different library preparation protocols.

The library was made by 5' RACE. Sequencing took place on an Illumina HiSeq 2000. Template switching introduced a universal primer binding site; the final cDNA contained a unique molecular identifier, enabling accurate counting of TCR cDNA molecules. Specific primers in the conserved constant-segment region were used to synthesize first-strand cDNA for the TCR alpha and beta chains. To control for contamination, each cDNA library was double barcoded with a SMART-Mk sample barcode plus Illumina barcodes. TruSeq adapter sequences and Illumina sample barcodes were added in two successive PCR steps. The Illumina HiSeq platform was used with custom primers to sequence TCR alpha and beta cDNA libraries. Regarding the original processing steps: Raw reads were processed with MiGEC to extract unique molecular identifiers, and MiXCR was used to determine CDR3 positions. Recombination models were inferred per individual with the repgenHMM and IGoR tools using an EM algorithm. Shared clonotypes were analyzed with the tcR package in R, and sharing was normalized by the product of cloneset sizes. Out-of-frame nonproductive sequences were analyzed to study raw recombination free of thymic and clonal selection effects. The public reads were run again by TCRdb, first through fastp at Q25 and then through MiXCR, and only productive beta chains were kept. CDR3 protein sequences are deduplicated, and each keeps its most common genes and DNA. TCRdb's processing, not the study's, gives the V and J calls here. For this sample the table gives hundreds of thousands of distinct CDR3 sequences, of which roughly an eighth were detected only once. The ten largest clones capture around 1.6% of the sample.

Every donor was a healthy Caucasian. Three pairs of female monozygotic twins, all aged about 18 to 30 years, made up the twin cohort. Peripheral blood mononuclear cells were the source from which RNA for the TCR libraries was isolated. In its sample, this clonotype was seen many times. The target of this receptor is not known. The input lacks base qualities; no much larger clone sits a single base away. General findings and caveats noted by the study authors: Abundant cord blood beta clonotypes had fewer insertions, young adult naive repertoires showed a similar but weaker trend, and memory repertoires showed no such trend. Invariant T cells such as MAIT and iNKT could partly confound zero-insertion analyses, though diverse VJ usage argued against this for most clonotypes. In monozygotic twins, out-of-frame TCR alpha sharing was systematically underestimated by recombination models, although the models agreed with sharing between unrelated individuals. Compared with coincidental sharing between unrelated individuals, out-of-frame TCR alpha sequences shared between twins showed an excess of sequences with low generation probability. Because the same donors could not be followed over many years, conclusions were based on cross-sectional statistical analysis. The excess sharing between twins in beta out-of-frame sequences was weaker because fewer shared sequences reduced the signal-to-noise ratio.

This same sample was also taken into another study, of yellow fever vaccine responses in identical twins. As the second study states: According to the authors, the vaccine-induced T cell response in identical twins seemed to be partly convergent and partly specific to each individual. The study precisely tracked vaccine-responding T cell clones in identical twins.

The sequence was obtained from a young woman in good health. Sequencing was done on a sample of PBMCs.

The sequence in DNA is TGTGCCACCAGCAGAGATCAGTTTAGCACAGATACGCAGTATTTT. This translates into CATSRDQFSTDTQYF. The chain was built from TRBV15 and TRBJ2-3; too little of a D gene remains to name it. The germline V gene (reference sequence) sets CDR1 to LNHNV and CDR2 to YYDKDF. From its cysteine to its phenylalanine, the CDR3 spans 15 amino acids. The kept DNA is CDR3 alone, 45 bases in frame from the first base. V loses 0 bases of germline sequence and J loses 0 bases, and the interval between the two ends is 7 bases.